This T cell receptor (beta chain) was identified in a study of monozygotic twins with inflammatory bowel disease (dated by TCRdb to between 2018 and 2021). In terms of the full investigation: The full study comprised about 28 monozygotic twin pairs: nine German pairs (four IBD-concordant, five IBD-discordant) and 19 IBD-discordant Danish pairs. Each individual had, on average, about 151 000 unique TCRalpha sequences and 181 000 unique TCRbeta sequences available for analysis. Disease-associated traits were sought mainly through comparisons between IBD patients and their genetically identical healthy co-twins within discordant pairs.

Including the terminal cysteine and phenylalanine, the CDR3 comprises 15 residues. Only the protein is on record. According to the germline V gene, CDR1 reads SGHRS and CDR2 reads YFSETQ. Findings and caveats that apply to the study as a whole: Measured by the inverse Simpson index, TCRbeta repertoire diversity was lower in IBD patients than in their healthy co-twins. The analysis was unable to tell apart different T cell subtypes. Repertoire similarity did not differ between concordant and discordant twins, possibly due to limited statistical power. Differing immunosuppressive treatments among patients may have added background noise and inter-individual variability to the repertoires. Compared with healthy twins, IBD patients had fewer clonotypes in common with other individuals, a difference most pronounced in patients showing signs of disease activity. No single strong signal or clonotype linked to IBD turned up in the results, so the idea that one exists was not supported.

Concerning this clonotype itself: Its cognate antigen has yet to be identified.

Libraries were constructed by 5' RACE. Preparation of each TCR library used approximately 3.5 ug of total RNA. For each sample, cDNA was synthesized in eight separate reactions using SMARTScribe reverse transcriptase. During cDNA synthesis, template switching introduced unique molecular identifiers that contained a 6-nucleotide sample barcode. TCRalpha and TCRbeta cDNA was amplified in two nested PCRs of around 15 and 9 cycles, and bead purification was carried out after each PCR. Before amplification, the cDNA was treated with uracil DNA-glycosylase and purified using the QIAquick PCR purification kit. The second PCR was the step at which Illumina TruSeq-compatible adapters and sample-specific barcodes were added. Library quality and concentration were assessed using TapeStation and Qubit, and approximately 5 ng of each library was pooled. The pooled libraries were sequenced with 2 x 100 bp reads and custom sequencing primers on an Illumina HiSeq2500 single-index Rapid Run. In the source study's methods: MiGEC version 1.2.6 was used for UMI-based consensus assembly, which corrected PCR and sequencing errors. MiXCR version 2.1.1 handled V(D)J alignment, clonotype assembly and CDR3 extraction. To normalise gene usage, clonotype sharing and MAIT/NKT TCR abundance, the top 1000, 10 000 and 20 000 clonotypes in each sample were analysed. After downsampling to 27 000 UMIs, diversity was calculated as the inverse Simpson index using the vegan R package. Paired Mann-Whitney U tests were applied to discordant twin pairs, with Benjamini-Hochberg correction for multiple testing. TCRdb reprocessed the raw reads; every CDR3 protein sequence is a single record, and DNA is not supplied. The V and J calls follow TCRdb's processing rather than the paper's. The sample has 90,000 to 110,000 distinct CDR3 sequences on record. The ten largest clones take up around 11% of the sample.

From each donor, a roughly 2.6 ml peripheral blood sample was collected into PAXgene tubes and stored at -80 degrees C. Total RNA was isolated from whole blood with the PAXgene blood miRNA kit on an automated QIAcube, without T cell sorting. Peripheral blood from monozygotic twin pairs, either concordant or discordant for inflammatory bowel disease, underwent deep TCRalpha and TCRbeta repertoire profiling that used unique molecular barcoding. Smoking habits were recorded for all twin pairs, and each individual was classified as a current, former or never smoker. Source material: blood. The chain joins TRBV5-1 to TRBJ1-4; TCRdb outputs TRBD1, but without DNA this stays unchecked. The receptor was derived from a human donor with ulcerative colitis or Crohn's disease, or a healthy co-twin of an affected twin (not recorded which). The CDR3: CASSLAPGRGEKLFF. Here the CDR3 is joined to the reference TRBV5-1 and TRBJ1-4 genes, and the full variable domain is: KAGVTQTPRYLIKTRGQQVTLSCSPISGHRSVSWYQQTPGQGLQFLFEYFSETQRNKGNFPGRFSGRQFSNSRSEMNVSTLELGDSALYLCASSLAPGRGEKLFFGSGTQLSVL.